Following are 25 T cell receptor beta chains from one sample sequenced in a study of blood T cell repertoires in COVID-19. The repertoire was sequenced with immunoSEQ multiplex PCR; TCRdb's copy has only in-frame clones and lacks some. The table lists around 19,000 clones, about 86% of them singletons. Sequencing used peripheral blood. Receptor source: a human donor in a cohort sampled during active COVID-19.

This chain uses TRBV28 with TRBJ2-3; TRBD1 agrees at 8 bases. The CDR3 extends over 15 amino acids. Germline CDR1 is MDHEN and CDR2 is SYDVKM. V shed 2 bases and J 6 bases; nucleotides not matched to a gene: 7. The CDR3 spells CASSLGTGVGDTQYF. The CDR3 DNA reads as TGTGCCAGCAGTTTAGGGACAGGAGTGGGGGATACGCAGTATTTT.

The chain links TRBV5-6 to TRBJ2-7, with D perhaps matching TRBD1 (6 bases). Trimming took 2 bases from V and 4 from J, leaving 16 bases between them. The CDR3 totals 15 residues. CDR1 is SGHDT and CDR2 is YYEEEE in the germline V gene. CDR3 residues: CASSLLPGTSYEQYF. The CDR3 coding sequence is TGTGCCAGCAGCTTACTCCCCGGGACATCTTACGAGCAGTACTTC.

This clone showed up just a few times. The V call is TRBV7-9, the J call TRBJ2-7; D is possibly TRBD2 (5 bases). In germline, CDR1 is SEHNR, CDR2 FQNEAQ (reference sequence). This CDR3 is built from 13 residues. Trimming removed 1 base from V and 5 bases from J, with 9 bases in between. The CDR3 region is CASSLGLSDEQYF. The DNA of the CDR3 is TGTGCCAGCAGCTTAGGTCTTAGCGACGAGCAGTACTTC. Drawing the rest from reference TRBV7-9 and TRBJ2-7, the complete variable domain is DTGVSQNPRHKITKRGQNVTFRCDPISEHNRLYWYRQTLGQGPEFLTYFQNEAQLEKSRLLSDRFSAERPKGSFSTLEIQRTEQGDSAMYLCASSLGLSDEQYFGPGTRLTVT.

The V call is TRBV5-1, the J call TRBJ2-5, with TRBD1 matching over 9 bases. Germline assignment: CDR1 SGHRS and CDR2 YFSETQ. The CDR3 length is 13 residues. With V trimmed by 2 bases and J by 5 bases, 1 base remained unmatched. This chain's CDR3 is CASSFGQGETQYF. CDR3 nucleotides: TGCGCCAGCAGCTTCGGACAGGGGGAGACCCAGTACTTC.

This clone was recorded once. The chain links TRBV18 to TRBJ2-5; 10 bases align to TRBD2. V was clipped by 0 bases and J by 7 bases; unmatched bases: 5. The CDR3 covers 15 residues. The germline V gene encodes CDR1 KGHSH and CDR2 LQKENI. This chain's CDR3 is CASSPPTAGGWTQYF. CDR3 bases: TGTGCCAGCTCACCACCGACAGCGGGGGGGTGGACCCAGTACTTC.

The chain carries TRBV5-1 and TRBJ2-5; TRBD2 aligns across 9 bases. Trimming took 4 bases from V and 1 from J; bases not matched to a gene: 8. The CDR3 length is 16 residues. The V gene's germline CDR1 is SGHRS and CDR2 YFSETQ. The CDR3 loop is CASSVAAGGPQETQYF. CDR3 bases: TGCGCCAGCAGCGTGGCGGCGGGAGGGCCCCAAGAGACCCAGTACTTC.

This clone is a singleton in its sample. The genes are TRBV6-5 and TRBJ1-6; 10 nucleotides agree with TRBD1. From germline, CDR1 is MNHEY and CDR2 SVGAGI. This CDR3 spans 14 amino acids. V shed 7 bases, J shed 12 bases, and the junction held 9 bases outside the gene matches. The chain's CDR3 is CASTKTGGGEPLHF. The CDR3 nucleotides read TGTGCCAGCACCAAGACAGGGGGCGGGGAACCCCTCCACTTT.

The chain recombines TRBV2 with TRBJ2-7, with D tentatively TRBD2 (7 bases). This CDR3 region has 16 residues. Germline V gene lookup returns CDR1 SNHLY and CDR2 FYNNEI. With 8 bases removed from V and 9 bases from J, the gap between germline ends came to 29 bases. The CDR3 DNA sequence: TGTGCCAGCTCTGCGGGGGACATGTATGCTTCGGGGAGGCAGTACTTC. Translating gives CASSAGDMYASGRQYF.

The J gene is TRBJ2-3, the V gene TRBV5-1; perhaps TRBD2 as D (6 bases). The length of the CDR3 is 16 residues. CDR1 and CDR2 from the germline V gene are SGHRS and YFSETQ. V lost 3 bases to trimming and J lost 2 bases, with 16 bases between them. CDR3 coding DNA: TGCGCCAGCAGCTATTCTAGCGAGAGGGCCACAGATACGCAGTATTTT. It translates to CASSYSSERATDTQYF.

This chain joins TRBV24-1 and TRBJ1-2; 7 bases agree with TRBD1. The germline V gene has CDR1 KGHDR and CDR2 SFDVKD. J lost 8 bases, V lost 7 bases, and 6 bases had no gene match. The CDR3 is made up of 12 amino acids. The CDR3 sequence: CATSRTGDGYTF. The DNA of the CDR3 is TGTGCCACCAGCCGAACAGGGGACGGCTACACCTTC.

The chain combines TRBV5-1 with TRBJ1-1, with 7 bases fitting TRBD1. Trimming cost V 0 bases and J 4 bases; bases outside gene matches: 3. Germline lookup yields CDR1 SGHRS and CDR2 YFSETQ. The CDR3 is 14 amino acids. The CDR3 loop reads CASSLEGAFTEAFF. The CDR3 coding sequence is TGCGCCAGCAGCTTGGAGGGGGCGTTCACTGAAGCTTTCTTT.

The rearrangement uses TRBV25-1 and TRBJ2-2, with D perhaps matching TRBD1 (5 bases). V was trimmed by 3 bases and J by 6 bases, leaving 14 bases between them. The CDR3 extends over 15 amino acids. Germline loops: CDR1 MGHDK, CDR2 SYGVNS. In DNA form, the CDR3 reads TGTGCCAGCAGTGAGGCTAGGGGAAGATCCGGGGAGCTGTTTTTT. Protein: CASSEARGRSGELFF.

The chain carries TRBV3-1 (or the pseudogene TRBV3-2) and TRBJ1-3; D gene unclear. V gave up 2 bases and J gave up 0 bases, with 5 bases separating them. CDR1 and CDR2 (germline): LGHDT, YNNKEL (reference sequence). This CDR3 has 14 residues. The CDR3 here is CASSQISSGNTIYF. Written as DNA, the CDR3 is TGTGCCAGCAGCCAAATTAGCTCTGGAAACACCATATATTTT.

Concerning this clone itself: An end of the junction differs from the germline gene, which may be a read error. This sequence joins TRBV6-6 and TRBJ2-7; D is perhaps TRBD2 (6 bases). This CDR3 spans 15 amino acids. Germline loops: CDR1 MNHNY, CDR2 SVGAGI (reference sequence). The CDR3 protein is CASSNSGPSAGEQYF. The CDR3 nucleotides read TGTGCCAGCAGTAACTCCGGGCCCTCTGCGGGGGAGCAGTACTTC.

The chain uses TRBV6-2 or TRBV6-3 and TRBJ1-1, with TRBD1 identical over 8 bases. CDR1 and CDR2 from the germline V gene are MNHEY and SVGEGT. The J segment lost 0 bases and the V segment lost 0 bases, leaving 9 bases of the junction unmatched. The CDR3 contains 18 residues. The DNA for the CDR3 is TGTGCCAGCAGTTACTCGTCCAGGGGGCACAGTCTGAACACTGAAGCTTTCTTT. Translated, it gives CASSYSSRGHSLNTEAFF.

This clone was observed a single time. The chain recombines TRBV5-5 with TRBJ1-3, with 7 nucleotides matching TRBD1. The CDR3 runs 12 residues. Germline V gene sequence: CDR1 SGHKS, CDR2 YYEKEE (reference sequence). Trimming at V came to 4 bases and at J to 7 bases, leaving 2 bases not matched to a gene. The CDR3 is CASSLQGNTIYF. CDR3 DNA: TGTGCCAGCAGCCTACAGGGGAACACCATATATTTT.

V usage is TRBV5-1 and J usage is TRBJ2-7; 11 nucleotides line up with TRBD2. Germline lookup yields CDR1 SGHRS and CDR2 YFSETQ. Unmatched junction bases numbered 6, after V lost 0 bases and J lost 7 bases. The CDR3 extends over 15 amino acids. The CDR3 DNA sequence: TGCGCCAGCAGCTTGGCACTAGCGGGAGCGGGGGAGCAGTACTTC. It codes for CASSLALAGAGEQYF.

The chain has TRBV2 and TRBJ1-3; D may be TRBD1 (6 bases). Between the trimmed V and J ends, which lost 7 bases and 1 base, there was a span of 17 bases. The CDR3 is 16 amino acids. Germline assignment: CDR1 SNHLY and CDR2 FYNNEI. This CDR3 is CASKVDQGISGNTIYF. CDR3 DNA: TGTGCCAGCAAAGTAGATCAGGGGATATCTGGAAACACCATATATTTT.

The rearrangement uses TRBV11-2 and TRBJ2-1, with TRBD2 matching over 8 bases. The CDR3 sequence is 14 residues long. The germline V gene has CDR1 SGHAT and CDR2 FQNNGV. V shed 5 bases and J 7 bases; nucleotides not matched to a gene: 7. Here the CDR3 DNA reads TGTGCCAGCAGCCCCGGGGTAGCGGGAAATGAGCAGTTCTTC. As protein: CASSPGVAGNEQFF.

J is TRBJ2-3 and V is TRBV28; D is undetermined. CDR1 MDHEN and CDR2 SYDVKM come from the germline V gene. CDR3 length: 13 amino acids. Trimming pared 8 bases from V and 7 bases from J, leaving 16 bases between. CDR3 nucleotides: TGTGCCAGCGGTGCTTCAAGAGGAAATACGCAGTATTTT. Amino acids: CASGASRGNTQYF.

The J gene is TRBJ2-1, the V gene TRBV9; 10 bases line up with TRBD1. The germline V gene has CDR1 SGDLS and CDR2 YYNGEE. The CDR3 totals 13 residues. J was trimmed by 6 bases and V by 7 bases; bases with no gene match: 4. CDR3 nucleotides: TGTGCCAGCCCGGGACAGGGGACCAATGAGCAGTTCTTC. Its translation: CASPGQGTNEQFF.

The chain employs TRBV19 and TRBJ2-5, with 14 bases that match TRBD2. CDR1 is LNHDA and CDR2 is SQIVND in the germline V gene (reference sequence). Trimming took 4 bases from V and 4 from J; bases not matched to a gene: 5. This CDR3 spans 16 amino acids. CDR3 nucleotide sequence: TGTGCCAGTAGTACTTCGGGACTAGCGGGAGTAGAGACCCAGTACTTC. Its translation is CASSTSGLAGVETQYF.

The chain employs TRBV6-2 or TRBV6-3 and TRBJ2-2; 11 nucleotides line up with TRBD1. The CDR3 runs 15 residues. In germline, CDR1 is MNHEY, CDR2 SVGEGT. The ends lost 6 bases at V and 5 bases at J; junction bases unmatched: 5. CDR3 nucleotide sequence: TGTGCCAGCAGCCGGACAGGGGGCAGTACCGGGGAGCTGTTTTTT. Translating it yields CASSRTGGSTGELFF.

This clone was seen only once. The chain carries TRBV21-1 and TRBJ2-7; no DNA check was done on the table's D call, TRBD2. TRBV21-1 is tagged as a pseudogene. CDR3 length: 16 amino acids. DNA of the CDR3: TGTGCCAGCAGCAAATACGGACTCAGGAGCTCCTACGAGCAGTACTTC. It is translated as CASSKYGLRSSYEQYF.

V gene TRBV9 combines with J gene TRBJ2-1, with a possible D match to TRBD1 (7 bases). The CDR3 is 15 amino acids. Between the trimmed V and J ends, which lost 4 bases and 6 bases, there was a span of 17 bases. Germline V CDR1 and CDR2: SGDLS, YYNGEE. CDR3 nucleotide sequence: TGTGCCAGCAGCCCACCCCAGGGGGGTCCCAATGAGCAGTTCTTC. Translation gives CASSPPQGGPNEQFF.